The sequence of this T cell receptor (beta chain) was determined in a study of cytomegalovirus exposure and HLA in healthy donors. Findings and caveats of the study: Highly shared sequence variants in one cluster were likely a sequencing artifact. Later analysis identified 15,000 to 20,000 TCR beta sequences associated with HLA alleles, using a false discovery rate threshold of 0.05. Earlier analysis found most TCR beta V segments productive about 87% or about 30% of the time. Later on, a genetic analysis was performed. It linked a missense variant in DCLRE1C with V- and J-gene trimming of TCR beta.

PCR used 60 Vbeta primers and 13 Jbeta primers. Clones were read by immunoSEQ multiplex PCR, and TCRdb kept only the in-frame ones, dropping some. The profile covers some 150,000 clones, with around 79% appearing a single time and 2.5% to 3% taken by the ten largest. This clone was found a few times. The antigen is undetermined. Trimming removed 6 bases at V and 7 bases at J, with 12 bases between. The CDR3 consists of 13 residues. Germline V gene lookup returns CDR1 MGHDK and CDR2 SYGVNS. The V call is TRBV25-1, the J call TRBJ1-4; D perhaps matches TRBD1 (5 bases). Material: PBMCs. This sequence originates from a man younger than 35 in good health and CMV-seronegative. This CDR3 reads CASRGQGVEKLFF. The CDR3 region has the DNA TGTGCCAGCAGAGGGCAGGGTGTTGAAAAACTGTTTTTT.